This T cell receptor beta chain stems from a study of OX40 agonist ivuxolimab in advanced cancers. In germline, CDR1 is SGHTA, CDR2 FQGNSA. Germline trimming cut 1 base from V and 4 bases from J; bases unmatched to any gene: 8. The CDR3 spans 18 residues. The method was immunoSEQ multiplex PCR; TCRdb's version includes in-frame clones alone and lacks a portion of them. The sample lists approximately 45,000 clones, 90% to 95% occurring once. The chain employs TRBV7-2 and TRBJ2-1, with 12 bases fitting TRBD2. Source: CD4+ or CD8+ T cells sorted from blood, taken in a trial of the OX40 agonist ivuxolimab. This TCR came from an adult with an advanced solid tumor such as melanoma, head and neck, liver or kidney cancer. The CDR3 loop reads CASSLVATSGSLYNEQFF. DNA for the CDR3: TGTGCCAGCAGCTTAGTGGCGACTAGCGGGAGTTTATACAATGAGCAGTTCTTC.